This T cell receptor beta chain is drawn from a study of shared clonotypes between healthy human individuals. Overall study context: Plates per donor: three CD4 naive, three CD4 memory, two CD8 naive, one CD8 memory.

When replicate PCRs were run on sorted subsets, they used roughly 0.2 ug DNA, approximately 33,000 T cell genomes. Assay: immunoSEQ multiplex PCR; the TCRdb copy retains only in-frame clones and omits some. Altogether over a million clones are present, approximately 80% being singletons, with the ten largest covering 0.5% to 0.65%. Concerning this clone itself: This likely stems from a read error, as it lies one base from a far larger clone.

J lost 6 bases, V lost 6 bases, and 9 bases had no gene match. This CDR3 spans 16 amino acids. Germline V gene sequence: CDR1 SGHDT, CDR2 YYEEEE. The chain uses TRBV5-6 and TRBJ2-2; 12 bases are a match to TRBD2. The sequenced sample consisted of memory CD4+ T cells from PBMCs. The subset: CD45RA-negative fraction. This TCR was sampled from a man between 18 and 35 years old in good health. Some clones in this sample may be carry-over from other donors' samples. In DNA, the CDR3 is TGTGCCAGCAACCCGACTAGCGGGAGCCTCGCCGGGGAGCTGTTTTTT. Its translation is CASNPTSGSLAGELFF.